This entry concerns a single T cell receptor (beta chain). There is no known antigen for this receptor. Base-call qualities are not available, and no considerably larger clone is one nucleotide away. What the treatment or condition label conveys for this sample: roughly ten-day PBMC culture with coronavirus spike peptide pools or control peptides (ViraFEST assay). To expand antigen-specific T cells with peptide pools and then pick out the expanded clonotypes through TCR sequencing, the study relied on the ViraFEST assay. The convalescent patients' positive SARS-CoV-2 PCR tests were from March to December 2020, which was before the Alpha, Beta and Delta variants emerged in the United States. Each well held roughly 2.2 million PBMCs cultured in IMDM containing about 5% human AB serum and around 10 IU/ml IL-2, with roughly 10 ug/ml peptide pools added. On days 3 and 7, half of the culture medium was replaced with fresh IL-2-containing medium. After 10 to 11 days of culture, CD4+ T cells were isolated by negative selection using the EasySep CD4+ T cell isolation kit. Ficoll-Paque Plus gradient centrifugation was used to isolate PBMCs from whole blood, and the isolated PBMCs were then either used fresh or cryopreserved at -140C. Triplicate wells were generally used for each culture condition.

The library was obtained by PCR. DNA from cultured CD4+ T cells was subjected to TCR sequencing with the Oncomine TCR Beta short-read assay at the Johns Hopkins FTIC core. The QIAamp micro DNA kit was used to extract genomic DNA from the cultured CD4+ T cells. Oncomine TCR Beta libraries from cultured CD4+ T cells were pooled with unique dual indexes and sequenced on an Illumina iSeq 100. Regarding the original processing steps: Non-productive sequences were filtered out, and CDR3s that did not start with C, did not end with F or W, or were shorter than 7 amino acids were discarded. The MANAFEST web application identified antigen-specific clonotypes by comparing peptide-stimulated wells against reference wells and other culture wells. For a clone to be called positive, the clone needed an FDR below 0.05, an odds ratio above 5, and a productive frequency above 0.1% in at least two of three replicate wells. A clonotype was classed as cross-reactive if the clonotype showed significant expansion both in SARS-CoV-2 spike wells and in at least one common cold coronavirus spike condition. CDR3 homology was assessed with Levenshtein distances (stringdist) and unrooted phylogenetic trees (ape) in R version 3.6.1. The public reads were run again by TCRdb, first through fastp at Q25 and then through MiXCR, and only productive beta chains were kept. Rows are combined by CDR3 protein, so each entry shows the most common genes and DNA. The V and J calls reflect TCRdb's pipeline rather than the authors' work. For this sample the table gives fewer than 9,500 distinct CDR3 sequences, of which approximately 61% were detected only once. Roughly a quarter of the sample goes to the ten largest clones.

The CDR3 covers 16 residues, taking in both the cysteine and the phenylalanine. Here the CDR3 DNA is all that survives: 48 bases in frame from base 1. For CDR1 and CDR2, the germline V gene (reference sequence) lists DFQATT and SNEGSKA. After removal of 0 bases from V and 0 bases from J, the junction retains 5 bases not matched to a gene. The data were obtained in a study of vaccination and CD4 T cells after COVID-19 (dated by TCRdb to about 2022). Turning to the overall study: Convalescent patients had a positive SARS-CoV-2 result on nasal swab PCR, and of these patients, several had mild disease and one had severe disease. Post-COVID blood samples from convalescent patients were collected a median of around 110 days after diagnosis, with a range of 35 to 161 days. For stimulating the cultures, overlapping spike peptide pools were used, derived from SARS-CoV-2 as well as from the common cold coronaviruses HCoV-NL63, HCoV-OC43 and HCoV-229E. Post-vaccine blood samples were taken a median of around 77 days after the second vaccine dose, with a range of roughly 13 to 250 days. Two doses of either the Pfizer-BioNTech BNT162b2 vaccine (n=8) or the Moderna mRNA-1273 vaccine (n=2) were administered to participants. The convalescent cohort included six males and four females, with two Hispanic individuals, seven Caucasians, two Asians and one multiracial person. Control cultures received a CEFX viral epitope pool as the positive control, an HIV-1 Nef peptide pool as the negative control, or no peptide. In about 11 COVID-19 convalescent patients and several infection-naive healthy vaccine recipients, the spike-specific CD4+ TCR repertoire before mRNA vaccination was compared with the repertoire after mRNA vaccination. General findings and caveats noted by the study authors: The study included relatively few convalescent patients and did not analyze early timepoints after natural infection. Of the vaccine-specific clones in convalescent patients, 304 of 307, or nearly all, reacted only to SARS-CoV-2 spike and did not cross-react with common cold coronaviruses. Although the median number of SARS-CoV-2-reactive clonotypes went up from some 23 after infection to approximately 40 after vaccination, the increase was not significant. In convalescent patients, a median approximately 86% of post-vaccine SARS-CoV-2-reactive clones were detected only after vaccination, suggesting vaccine-specific priming.

Sequenced material: CD4+ T cells from blood, cultured in vitro. The clonotype comes from a human donor who had recovered from COVID-19. The rearrangement joined TRBV20-1 to TRBJ2-1; TRBD2 matches 7 bases in the middle. CDR3 reads: CSARETSASSYNEQFF. The base sequence is TGCAGTGCTAGAGAAACTAGCGCGAGCTCCTACAATGAGCAGTTCTTC.